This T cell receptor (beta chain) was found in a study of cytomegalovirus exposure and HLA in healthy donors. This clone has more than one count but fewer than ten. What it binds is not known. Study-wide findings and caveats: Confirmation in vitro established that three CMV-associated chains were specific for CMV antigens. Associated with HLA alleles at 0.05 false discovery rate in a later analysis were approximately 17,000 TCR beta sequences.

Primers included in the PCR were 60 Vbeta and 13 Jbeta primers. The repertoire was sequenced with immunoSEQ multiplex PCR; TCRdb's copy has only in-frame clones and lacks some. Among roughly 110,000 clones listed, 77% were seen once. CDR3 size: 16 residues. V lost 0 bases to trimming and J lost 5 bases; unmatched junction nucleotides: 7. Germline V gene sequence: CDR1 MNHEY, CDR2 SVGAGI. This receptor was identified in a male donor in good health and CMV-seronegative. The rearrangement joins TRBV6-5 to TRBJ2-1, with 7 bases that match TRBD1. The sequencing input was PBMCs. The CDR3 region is CASSYSSGQSNNEQFF. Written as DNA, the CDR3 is TGTGCCAGCAGTTACTCGTCGGGACAGTCTAACAATGAGCAGTTCTTC.